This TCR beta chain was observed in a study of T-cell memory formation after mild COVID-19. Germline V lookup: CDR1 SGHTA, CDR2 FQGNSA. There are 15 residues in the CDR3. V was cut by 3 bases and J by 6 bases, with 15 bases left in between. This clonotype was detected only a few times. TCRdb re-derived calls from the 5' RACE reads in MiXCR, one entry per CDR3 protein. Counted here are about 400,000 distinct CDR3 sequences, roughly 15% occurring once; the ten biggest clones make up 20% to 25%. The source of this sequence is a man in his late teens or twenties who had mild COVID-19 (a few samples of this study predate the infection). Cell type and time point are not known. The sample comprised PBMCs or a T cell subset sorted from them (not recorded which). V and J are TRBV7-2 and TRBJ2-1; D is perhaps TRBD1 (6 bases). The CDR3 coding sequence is TGTGCCAGCAGCTTGTTGTCCGGGACAATCAATGAGCAGTTCTTC. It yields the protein CASSLLSGTINEQFF.